The 8 T cell receptor beta chains below all came from one sample that was sequenced in a study of blood T cell repertoires in COVID-19. TCRdb's table, derived via immunoSEQ multiplex PCR, lists solely in-frame clones and lacks some. Of about 150,000 clones listed, approximately 90% were seen once; the top ten hold around 0.91%. Sequenced sample: peripheral blood. The source is a woman between 50 and 59 years old with acute or convalescent COVID-19.

This clone was observed a single time. The chain uses TRBV5-6 and TRBJ1-4; a possible D gene is TRBD1 (5 bases). This CDR3 comprises 14 residues. Germline V gene data show CDR1 as SGHDT and CDR2 as YYEEEE. The ends were cut back, 5 bases at V and 8 bases at J, with 16 bases in the middle. The CDR3 sequence is CASRKVGEGEKLFF. In DNA, the CDR3 is TGTGCCAGCAGGAAGGTGGGGGAGGGCGAAAAACTGTTTTTT.

The chain recombines TRBV2 with TRBJ2-1; 8 bases are a match to TRBD1. CDR1 is SNHLY and CDR2 is FYNNEI in the germline V gene. This CDR3 is 16 amino acids long. Unmatched junction bases numbered 8, after V lost 6 bases and J lost 1 base. CDR3 sequence: CASRDRTGSSYNEQFF. DNA for the CDR3: TGTGCCAGCAGGGACAGGACAGGGAGTTCCTACAATGAGCAGTTCTTC.

V and J are TRBV5-1 and TRBJ2-3; D is possibly TRBD2 (5 bases). The V gene's germline CDR1 is SGHRS and CDR2 YFSETQ. The CDR3 extends over 15 amino acids. The V end was cut by 4 bases, the J end by 0 bases, with 12 bases between. CDR3 bases: TGCGCCAGCAGCCTTATCCGCGGGAGCACAGATACGCAGTATTTT. Its protein is CASSLIRGSTDTQYF.

The chain employs TRBV28 and TRBJ2-5; 8 positions match TRBD1. Germline trimming cut 3 bases from V and 5 bases from J; bases unmatched to any gene: 8. There are 15 residues in the CDR3. Germline V gives CDR1 MDHEN, CDR2 SYDVKM. In DNA form, the CDR3 reads TGTGCCAGCAGTTTCCAAACAGGGGGTCTTGAGACCCAGTACTTC. This gives the protein CASSFQTGGLETQYF.

This clone was counted a few times. The CDR3 DNA follows: TGTGCCAGCAGCCAAGATCGGCAGGGAAGTAACTATGGCTACACCTTC. Protein: CASSQDRQGSNYGYTF. The chain employs TRBV4-2 and TRBJ1-2; a possible D gene is TRBD1 (5 bases). The V gene's germline CDR1 is LGHNA and CDR2 YNFKEQ. The length of the CDR3 is 16 residues. V gave up 0 bases and J gave up 1 base, with 12 bases separating them.

This clone appeared once. The junction departs from the called germline gene at one end, perhaps through a read error. Written as DNA, the CDR3 is TGTGCCAGCAGAGAAGACAGGGGGATACTCCGAGACACCGGGGAGCTGTTTTTT. This sequence encodes CASREDRGILRDTGELFF. The chain employs TRBV6-1 and TRBJ2-2; 9 bases align to TRBD1. Germline V gene data show CDR1 as MNHNS and CDR2 as SASEGT. The CDR3 extends over 18 amino acids.

The V gene is TRBV7-2, the J gene TRBJ2-2, with D possibly matching TRBD1 (6 bases). Germline CDR1 and CDR2: SGHTA and FQGNSA. The CDR3 consists of 17 residues. V dropped 5 bases and J dropped 1 base, with 17 bases sitting between them. The CDR3: CASSPPFPTGNTGELFF. The CDR3 DNA reads TGTGCCAGCAGCCCACCTTTTCCGACAGGGAACACCGGGGAGCTGTTTTTT.

This chain connects TRBV7-9 to TRBJ1-1; TRBD1 is a possible D gene (6 bases). V gave up 5 bases and J gave up 1 base, with 8 bases separating them. There are 13 residues in the CDR3. Germline V gives CDR1 SEHNR, CDR2 FQNEAQ (reference sequence). CDR3 nucleotides: TGTGCCAGCAGCCAACAGGGGAACACTGAAGCTTTCTTT. This codes for CASSQQGNTEAFF.